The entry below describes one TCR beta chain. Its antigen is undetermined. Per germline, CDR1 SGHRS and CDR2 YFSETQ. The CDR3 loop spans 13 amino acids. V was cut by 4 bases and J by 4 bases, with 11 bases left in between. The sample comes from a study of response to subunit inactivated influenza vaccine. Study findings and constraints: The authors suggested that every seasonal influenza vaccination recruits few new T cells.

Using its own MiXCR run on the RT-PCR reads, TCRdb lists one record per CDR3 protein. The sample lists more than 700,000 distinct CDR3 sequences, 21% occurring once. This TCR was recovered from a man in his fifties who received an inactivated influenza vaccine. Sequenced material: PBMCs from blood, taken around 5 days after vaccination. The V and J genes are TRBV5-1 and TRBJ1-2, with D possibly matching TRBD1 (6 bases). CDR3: CASSTPDSYGYTF. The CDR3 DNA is TGCGCCAGCAGCACGCCGGACAGCTATGGCTACACCTTC.